These T cell receptor beta chains were read from a single sample in a study of cytomegalovirus exposure and HLA in healthy donors. Data came from immunoSEQ multiplex PCR; TCRdb stores just in-frame clones and leaves some out. The table has 150,000 to 200,000 clones, 86% seen once. Source material: PBMCs. The receptors derive from a woman aged 18 to 35 in good health and CMV-seronegative. Both conserved end residues are part of each CDR3. D genes are given only for firm matches. Clone size is shown for a subset of rows, as once, few, many or a class of expanded clone.

>TRBD2|TRBV9|TRBJ2-7|.
CASSVGSGISYEQYF
TGTGCCAGCAGCGTAGGGAGCGGGATATCCTACGAGCAGTACTTC
>.|TRBV29-1|TRBJ2-3|.
CSVLPGTYTDTQYF
TGCAGCGTTCTGCCAGGGACTTACACAGATACGCAGTATTTT
>TRBD2|TRBV7-2|TRBJ2-7|.
CASSLGGLAGVDEQYF
TGTGCCAGCAGCTTAGGGGGACTAGCGGGTGTGGACGAGCAGTACTTC
>.|TRBV10-2|TRBJ1-5|.
CASWTAYSNQPQHF
TGCGCCAGTTGGACAGCCTATAGCAATCAGCCCCAGCATTTT
>TRBD2|TRBV5-1|TRBJ2-5|.
CASSPGTSGETQYF
TGCGCCAGCAGCCCAGGGACTAGCGGAGAGACCCAGTACTTC
>TRBD1|TRBV30|TRBJ1-1|.
CAWGPQGVTEAFF
TGTGCCTGGGGTCCCCAGGGGGTGACTGAAGCTTTCTTT
>.|TRBV11-2|TRBJ2-3|.
CASPSVPYSTDTQYF
TGTGCTAGCCCAAGTGTTCCCTATTCCACAGATACGCAGTATTTT
>.|TRBV25-1|TRBJ2-1|.
CASSDREGLYNEQFF
TGTGCCAGCAGTGATCGAGAGGGCCTCTACAATGAGCAGTTCTTC
>.|TRBV4-1|TRBJ1-1|.
CASSPLATDGGTEAFF
TGCGCCAGCAGCCCGCTAGCGACCGACGGTGGGACTGAAGCTTTCTTT
>TRBD1|TRBV19|TRBJ1-5|.
CASSTRTGGAAQPQHF
TGTGCCAGTAGTACGCGGACAGGGGGCGCAGCTCAGCCCCAGCATTTT
>.|TRBV6-5|TRBJ1-2|.
CASRRAGEVGGYTF
TGTGCCAGCAGGCGGGCAGGGGAAGTAGGTGGCTACACCTTC
>.|TRBV5-1|TRBJ1-6|.
CASSANVLSSYNSPLHF
TGCGCCAGCAGCGCGAACGTGCTAAGCTCCTATAATTCACCCCTCCACTTT
>.|TRBV2|TRBJ1-1|.
CANKGLRGSGMNTEAFF
TGTGCCAACAAGGGTTTGAGAGGGAGTGGAATGAACACTGAAGCTTTCTTT
>TRBD2|TRBV9|TRBJ2-3|.
CASSARDYLTTQYF
TGTGCCAGCAGCGCCCGGGACTACCTGACTACGCAGTATTTT
>.|TRBV27|TRBJ1-3|once
CASSSQGAGNTIYF
TGTGCCAGCAGTTCCCAAGGGGCTGGAAACACCATATATTTT
>TRBD1|TRBV5-1|TRBJ1-3|.
CASSLHRGPGNTIYF
TGCGCCAGCAGCTTGCACAGGGGGCCCGGAAACACCATATATTTT
>.|TRBV27|TRBJ1-2|.
CASSFREGVGYGYTF
TGTGCCAGCAGTTTTAGAGAAGGGGTGGGCTATGGCTACACCTTC
>TRBD2|TRBV30|TRBJ2-3|.
CAWSGLAGADTQYF
TGTGCCTGGAGTGGGCTAGCGGGAGCAGATACGCAGTATTTT
>TRBD2|TRBV2|TRBJ2-5|.
CASSARLAGRLGQETQYF
TGTGCCAGCAGTGCTAGACTAGCGGGGCGGCTCGGGCAAGAGACCCAGTACTTC
>.|TRBV5-1|TRBJ2-1|.
CATTRLGDYNEQFF
TGCGCCACCACAAGGCTGGGAGATTACAATGAGCAGTTCTTC
>TRBD2|TRBV18|TRBJ2-2|.
CASSPLTSGVTGELFF
TGTGCCAGCTCACCACTGACTAGCGGGGTTACCGGGGAGCTGTTTTTT
>TRBD2|TRBV6-1|TRBJ2-1|few
CASSEVAGGYNEQFF
TGTGCCAGCAGTGAAGTAGCGGGGGGGTACAATGAGCAGTTCTTC
>TRBD1|TRBV19|TRBJ1-1|.
CASDRGNTEAFF
TGTGCCAGTGACAGGGGGAACACTGAAGCTTTCTTT
>.|TRBV6-1|TRBJ2-7|.
CASASGTRHEQYF
TGTGCCAGCGCGTCGGGGACTCGACACGAGCAGTACTTC
>TRBD1|TRBV6-6|TRBJ1-2|.
CASSYRLQGYYGYTF
TGTGCCAGCAGTTACCGGTTACAGGGGTACTATGGCTACACCTTC
>.|TRBV6-1|TRBJ2-7|.
CAVNRVYEQYF
TGTGCCGTAAACAGAGTCTACGAGCAGTACTTC
>.|TRBV18|TRBJ2-7|.
CASSRQQSPDEQYF
TGTGCCAGCTCTAGGCAACAGAGCCCTGACGAGCAGTACTTC
>TRBD1|TRBV18|TRBJ2-7|.
CASSPRQGSYEQYF
TGTGCCAGCTCACCCCGACAGGGATCCTACGAGCAGTACTTC
>.|TRBV4-2|TRBJ1-1|few
CASRQDRNTEAFF
TGTGCCAGCAGACAGGACAGAAACACTGAAGCTTTCTTT
>.|TRBV5-6|TRBJ2-5|.
CASSLSGDGYQETQYF
TGTGCCAGCAGCTTGTCAGGGGACGGGTACCAAGAGACCCAGTACTTC